Below, 5 T cell receptor beta chains from the same sample are listed, as sequenced in a study of blood T cell repertoires in COVID-19. The data were produced by immunoSEQ multiplex PCR, yet TCRdb's version contains in-frame clones alone and is incomplete. The sample consists of some 180,000 clones, approximately 80% of them appearing once. The sample consisted of peripheral blood. The receptors come from a woman in her forties with COVID-19, enrolled during active disease.

A few counts support this clone. The chain has TRBV15 and TRBJ1-2; the D gene is possibly TRBD1 (5 bases). V shed 4 bases and J shed 6 bases, with 15 bases lying between them. Germline lookup yields CDR1 LNHNV and CDR2 YYDKDF (reference sequence). The CDR3 totals 14 residues. The CDR3 reads CATSIRQSLDGYTF. CDR3 nucleotides: TGTGCCACCAGCATCCGACAGTCTCTTGATGGCTACACCTTC. The whole variable domain, remainder taken from reference TRBV15 and TRBJ1-2, is DAMVIQNPRYQVTQFGKPVTLSCSQTLNHNVMYWYQQKSSQAPKLLFHYYDKDFNNEADTPDNFQSRRPNTSFCFLDIRSPGLGDTAMYLCATSIRQSLDGYTFGSGTRLTVV.

The chain recombines TRBV7-9 with TRBJ2-5; the match to TRBD2 covers 11 bases. Germline CDR1 is SEHNR and CDR2 is FQNEAQ (reference sequence). Losses at the gene ends were 5 bases for V and 2 bases for J; bases not matched to a gene: 7. CDR3 length equals 16 residues. The CDR3 DNA reads TGTGCCAGCAGCCATAGGGGGACTAGCGGACAAGAGACCCAGTACTTC. It yields the protein CASSHRGTSGQETQYF.

This chain connects TRBV27 to TRBJ2-1; 14 nucleotides align to TRBD2. V was pared by 6 bases and J by 10 bases, with 8 bases of the junction left unmatched. Germline V gene data show CDR1 as MNHEY and CDR2 as SMNVEV (reference sequence). CDR3 length: 15 residues. In nucleotides, the CDR3 is TGTGCCAGCAGCCTGGGGACTAGCGGGAGAGGCGAGCAGTTCTTC. This sequence encodes CASSLGTSGRGEQFF.

The genes are TRBV5-1 and TRBJ2-7, with 9 positions matching TRBD2. V dropped 2 bases and J dropped 7; count of bases not matched to a gene: 10. CDR1 SGHRS and CDR2 YFSETQ come from the germline V gene. The CDR3 consists of 15 residues. CDR3 amino acids: CASSLTTAGGGEQYF. The CDR3 coding sequence is TGCGCCAGCAGCTTAACCACAGCGGGAGGTGGAGAGCAGTACTTC.

This clone came up many times. The gene calls are TRBV7-3 and TRBJ2-5; a weak D match, TRBD1 (7 bases). CDR3 size: 14 residues. V was shortened by 2 bases and J by 4 bases, with 11 bases between the two germline ends. The germline gives CDR1 SGHTA, CDR2 FQGTGA. In DNA, the CDR3 is TGTGCCAGCAGCTTACAGGGGGGAGCAGAGACCCAGTACTTC. Encoded protein: CASSLQGGAETQYF.